This T cell receptor (beta chain) appears in the sequencing data of a study of cytomegalovirus exposure and HLA in healthy donors. Study findings and constraints: Sequencing likely caused a cluster of highly shared sequence variants. The records held CMV serostatus as the only immune exposure information.

As concerns this clone: Its target is unknown.

There are 14 residues in the CDR3. Looked up from germline, CDR1 is GTSNPN and CDR2 is SVGIG (reference sequence). The germline V and J ends were trimmed by 0 bases and 5 bases, with 14 bases remaining between them. The PCR contained 60 Vbeta and 13 Jbeta primers. The protocol was immunoSEQ multiplex PCR, while the TCRdb copy is restricted to in-frame clones and leaves out a portion. The table lists roughly 53,000 clones. The rearrangement uses TRBV30 and TRBJ2-7, with D perhaps TRBD2 (7 bases). Sequenced: PBMCs. This receptor was taken from a female donor in good health and CMV-seronegative. The CDR3 loop reads CAWSVTGGKDEQYF. The DNA of the CDR3 is TGTGCCTGGAGTGTAACGGGGGGCAAGGACGAGCAGTACTTC.